The TCR beta chain described here comes from a study of graft-versus-host responses after intestinal transplantation. Looking at the study overall: Each of the recipients got a multivisceral, liver-intestinal, or isolated intestinal transplant. Findings and caveats of the study: Analysis identified GvH clones in recipient marrow, with some appearing first in ileum or blood. High graft-versus-host to host-versus-graft clonal ratios were found in allografts of patients who had graft-donor T cell macrochimerism. Association was observed between peak circulating GvH clone levels and early post-transplant HvG declines.

The data were produced by immunoSEQ multiplex PCR, yet TCRdb's version contains in-frame clones alone and is incomplete. The sample has around 88,000 clones, about four fifths seen once. As to this clone: As yet, its antigen is unknown.

Germline-derived CDR1 and CDR2 are SGHVS and FNYEAQ. V shed 5 bases, J shed 3 bases, and the junction held 3 bases outside the gene matches. The CDR3 contains 15 residues. The material sequenced was unstimulated CD8+ T cells sorted from spleen or lymph node cells, taken before intestinal transplant. The V call is TRBV7-6, the J call TRBJ2-1, with 11 bases that match TRBD2. The sequence was obtained from a human donor who received an intestinal transplant. Here the CDR3 DNA reads TGTGCCAGCAGCCCAGGACTAGCGGGCTACAATGAGCAGTTCTTC. It codes for CASSPGLAGYNEQFF.